This T cell receptor (beta chain) was sequenced during a study of cytomegalovirus exposure and HLA in healthy donors. PCR was performed using 60 Vbeta and 13 Jbeta primers. Some clones are missing from TCRdb's copy, which holds only in-frame ones; the method was immunoSEQ multiplex PCR. The sample carries about 38,000 clones, around three fifths recorded once. Details on this clone: Its antigen is still unknown.

Study conclusions and caveats: When a later analysis was performed, an Asian-associated ancestry cluster reportedly had fewer N-insertions than the roughly 730-donor mean. Reports state that TCR beta sequences accurately predicted most subjects' HLA-A and HLA-B alleles.

Sequencing was carried out using PBMCs. The receptor was isolated from a middle-aged man in good health and CMV-seropositive.

CDR3 amino acids: CASRVTPSSYNEQFF. The CDR3, as DNA: TGTGCCAGCAGGGTTACGCCGAGCTCCTACAATGAGCAGTTCTTC. The chain links TRBV6-1 to TRBJ2-1; no definite D call. The CDR3 loop spans 15 amino acids. Trimming shortened V by 6 bases and J by 0 bases, and 12 bases separated the two germline ends. Germline CDR1 reads MNHNS; CDR2 reads SASEGT.